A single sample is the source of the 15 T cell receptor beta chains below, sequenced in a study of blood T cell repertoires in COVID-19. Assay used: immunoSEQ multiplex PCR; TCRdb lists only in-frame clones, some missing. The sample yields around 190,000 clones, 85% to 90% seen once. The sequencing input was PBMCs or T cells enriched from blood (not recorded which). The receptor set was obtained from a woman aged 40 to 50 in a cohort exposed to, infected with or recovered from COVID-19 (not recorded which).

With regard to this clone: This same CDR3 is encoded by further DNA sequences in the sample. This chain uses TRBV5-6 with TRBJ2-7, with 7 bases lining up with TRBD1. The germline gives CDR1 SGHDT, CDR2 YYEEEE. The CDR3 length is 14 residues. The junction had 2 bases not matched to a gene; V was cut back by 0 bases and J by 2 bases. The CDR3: CASSLGQGAYEQYF. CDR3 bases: TGTGCCAGCAGCTTGGGACAGGGTGCCTACGAGCAGTACTTC. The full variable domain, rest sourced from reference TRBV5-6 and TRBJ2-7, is DAGVTQSPTHLIKTRGQQVTLRCSPKSGHDTVSWYQQALGQGPQFIFQYYEEEERQRGNFPDRFSGHQFPNYSSELNVNALLLGDSALYLCASSLGQGAYEQYFGPGTRLTVT.

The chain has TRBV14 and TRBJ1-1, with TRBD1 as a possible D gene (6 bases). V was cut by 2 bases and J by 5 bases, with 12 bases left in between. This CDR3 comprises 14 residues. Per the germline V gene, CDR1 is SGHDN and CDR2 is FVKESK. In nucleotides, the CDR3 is TGTGCCAGCAGCCAACGGCGGGGGCGGACTGAAGCTTTCTTT. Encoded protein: CASSQRRGRTEAFF.

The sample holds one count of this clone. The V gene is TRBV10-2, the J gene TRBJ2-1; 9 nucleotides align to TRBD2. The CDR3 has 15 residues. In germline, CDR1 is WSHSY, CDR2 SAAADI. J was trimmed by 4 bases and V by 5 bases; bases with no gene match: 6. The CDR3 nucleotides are TGCGCCAGCAGTTTAGCGGGGGATCCTTACAATGAGCAGTTCTTC. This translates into CASSLAGDPYNEQFF.

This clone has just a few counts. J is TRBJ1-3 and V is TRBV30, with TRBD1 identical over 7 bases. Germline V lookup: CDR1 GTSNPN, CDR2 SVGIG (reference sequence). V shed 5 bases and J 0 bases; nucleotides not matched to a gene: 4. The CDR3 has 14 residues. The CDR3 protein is CAWVDRDSGNTIYF. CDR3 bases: TGTGCCTGGGTCGACAGGGACTCTGGAAACACCATATATTTT.

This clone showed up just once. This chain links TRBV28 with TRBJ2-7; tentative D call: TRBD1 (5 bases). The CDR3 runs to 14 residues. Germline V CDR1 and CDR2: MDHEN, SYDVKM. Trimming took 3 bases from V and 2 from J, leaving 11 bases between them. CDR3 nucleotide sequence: TGTGCCAGCAGTTTGCAAGGGGCCGCCTACGAGCAGTACTTC. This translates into CASSLQGAAYEQYF.

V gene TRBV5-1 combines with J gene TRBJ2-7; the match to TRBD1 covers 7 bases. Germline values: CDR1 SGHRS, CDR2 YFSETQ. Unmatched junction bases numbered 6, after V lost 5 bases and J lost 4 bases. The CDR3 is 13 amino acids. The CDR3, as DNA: TGCGCCAGCAGATCAGGGGGACGGTACGAGCAGTACTTC. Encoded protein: CASRSGGRYEQYF.

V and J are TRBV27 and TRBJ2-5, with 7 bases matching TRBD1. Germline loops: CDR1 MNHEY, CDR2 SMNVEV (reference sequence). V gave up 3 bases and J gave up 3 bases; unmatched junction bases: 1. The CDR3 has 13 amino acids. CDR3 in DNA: TGTGCCAGCAGTTTTACAGGGGAAGAGACCCAGTACTTC. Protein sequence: CASSFTGEETQYF.

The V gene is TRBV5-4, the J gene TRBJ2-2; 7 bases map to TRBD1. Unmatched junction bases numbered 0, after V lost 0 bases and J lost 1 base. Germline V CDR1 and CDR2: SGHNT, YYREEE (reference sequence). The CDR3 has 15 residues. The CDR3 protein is CASSLGTGNTGELFF. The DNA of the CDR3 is TGTGCCAGCAGCTTGGGGACAGGGAACACCGGGGAGCTGTTTTTT. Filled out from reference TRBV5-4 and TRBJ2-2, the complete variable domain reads ETGVTQSPTHLIKTRGQQVTLRCSSQSGHNTVSWYQQALGQGPQFIFQYYREEENGRGNFPPRFSGLQFPNYSSELNVNALELDDSALYLCASSLGTGNTGELFFGEGSRLTVL.

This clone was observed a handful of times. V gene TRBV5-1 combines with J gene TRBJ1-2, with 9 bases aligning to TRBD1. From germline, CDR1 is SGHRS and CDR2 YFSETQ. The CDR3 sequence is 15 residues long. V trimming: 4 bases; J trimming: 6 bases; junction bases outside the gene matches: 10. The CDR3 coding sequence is TGCGCCAGCAGCCCGGGGGGACAGGGCCACCATGGCTACACCTTC. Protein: CASSPGGQGHHGYTF.

This CDR3 reads CASRSGTYEQYF. DNA for the CDR3: TGTGCCAGCCGCTCGGGTACCTACGAGCAGTACTTC. This chain joins TRBV28 and TRBJ2-7, with D unresolved. The CDR3 is 12 residues long. V was trimmed by 8 bases and J by 2 bases, leaving 10 bases between them. The germline V gene has CDR1 MDHEN and CDR2 SYDVKM. The full variable domain, with the rest looked up from reference TRBV28 and TRBJ2-7, is DVKVTQSSRYLVKRTGEKVFLECVQDMDHENMFWYRQDPGLGLRLIYFSYDVKMKEKGDIPEGYSVSREKKERFSLILESASTNQTSMYLCASRSGTYEQYFGPGTRLTVT.

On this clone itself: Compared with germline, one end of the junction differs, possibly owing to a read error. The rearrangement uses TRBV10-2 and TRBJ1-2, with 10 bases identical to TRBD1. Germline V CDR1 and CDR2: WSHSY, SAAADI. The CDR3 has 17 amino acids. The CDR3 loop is CASSESLGQGIYYGYTF. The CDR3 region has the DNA TGCGCCAGCAGCGAGTCCTTGGGACAGGGGATATACTATGGCTACACCTTC.

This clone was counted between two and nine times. CDR3 nucleotides: TGTGCCAGCAGTTTATCAGCGGGGGGGCTCGGGGAGCTGTTTTTT. Protein sequence: CASSLSAGGLGELFF. This chain joins TRBV27 and TRBJ2-2, with TRBD2 matching 10 bases. Germline V gene data show CDR1 as MNHEY and CDR2 as SMNVEV (reference sequence). The J segment lost 7 bases and the V segment lost 0 bases, leaving 2 bases of the junction unmatched. This CDR3 has 15 residues.

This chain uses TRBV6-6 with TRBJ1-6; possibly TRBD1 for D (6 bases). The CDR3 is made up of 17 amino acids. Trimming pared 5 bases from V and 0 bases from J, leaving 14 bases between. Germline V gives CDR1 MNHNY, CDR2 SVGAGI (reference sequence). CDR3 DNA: TGTGCCAGCAGTCTCACAGGGCTGGGCTCCTATAATTCACCCCTCCACTTT. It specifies CASSLTGLGSYNSPLHF.

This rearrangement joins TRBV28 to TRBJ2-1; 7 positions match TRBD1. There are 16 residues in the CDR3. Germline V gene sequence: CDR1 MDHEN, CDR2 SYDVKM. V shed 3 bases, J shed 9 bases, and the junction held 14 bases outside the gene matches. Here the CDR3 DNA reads TGTGCCAGCAGTTTTGCGATCGTAGGACAGGAGAGTGAGCAGTTCTTC. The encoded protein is CASSFAIVGQESEQFF.

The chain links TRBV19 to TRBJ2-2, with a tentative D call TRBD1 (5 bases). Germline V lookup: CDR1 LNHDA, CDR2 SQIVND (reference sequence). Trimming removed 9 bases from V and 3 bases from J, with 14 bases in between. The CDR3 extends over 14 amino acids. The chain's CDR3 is CASQTDGYTGELFF. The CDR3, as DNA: TGTGCCAGCCAGACAGATGGGTACACCGGGGAGCTGTTTTTT.